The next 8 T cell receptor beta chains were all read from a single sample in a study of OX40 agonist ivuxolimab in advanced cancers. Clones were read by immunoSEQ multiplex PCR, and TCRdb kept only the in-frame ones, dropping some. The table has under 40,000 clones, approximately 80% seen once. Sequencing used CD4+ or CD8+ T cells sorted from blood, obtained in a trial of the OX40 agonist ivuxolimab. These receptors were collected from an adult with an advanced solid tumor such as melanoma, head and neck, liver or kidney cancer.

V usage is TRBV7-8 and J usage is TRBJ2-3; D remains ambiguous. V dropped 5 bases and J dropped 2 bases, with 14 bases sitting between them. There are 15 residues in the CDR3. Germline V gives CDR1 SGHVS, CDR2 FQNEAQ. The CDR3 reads CASSQDRTHTDTQYF. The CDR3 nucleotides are TGTGCCAGCAGCCAAGATAGGACCCACACAGATACGCAGTATTTT.

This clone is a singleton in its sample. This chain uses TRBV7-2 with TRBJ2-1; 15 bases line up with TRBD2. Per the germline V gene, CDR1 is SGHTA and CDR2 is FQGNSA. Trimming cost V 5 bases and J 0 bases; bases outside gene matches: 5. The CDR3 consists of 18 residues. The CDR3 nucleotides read TGTGCCAGCAGCCTTGGGACTAGCGGGGGGAGCTCCTACAATGAGCAGTTCTTC. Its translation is CASSLGTSGGSSYNEQFF.

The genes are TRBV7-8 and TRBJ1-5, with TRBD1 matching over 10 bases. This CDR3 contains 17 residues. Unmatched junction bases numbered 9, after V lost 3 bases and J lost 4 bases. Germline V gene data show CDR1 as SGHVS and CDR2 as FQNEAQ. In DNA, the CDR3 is TGTGCCAGCAGCTTTGGGGACAGGGGTTTTAGTAATCAGCCCCAGCATTTT. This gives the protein CASSFGDRGFSNQPQHF.

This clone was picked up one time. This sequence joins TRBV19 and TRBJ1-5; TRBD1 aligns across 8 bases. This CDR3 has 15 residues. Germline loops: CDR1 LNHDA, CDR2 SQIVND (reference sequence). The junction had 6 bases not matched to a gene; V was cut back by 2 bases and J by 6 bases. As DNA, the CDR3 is TGTGCCAGTAGTATAACAGGGGGTGATAGTCAGCCCCAGCATTTT. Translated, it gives CASSITGGDSQPQHF.

The CDR3 DNA sequence: TGTGCCAGCAGCTCCCGCAGCGGGAGACACACAGATACGCAGTATTTT. This translates into CASSSRSGRHTDTQYF. V usage is TRBV7-2 and J usage is TRBJ2-3, with TRBD2 identical over 8 bases. The CDR3 spans 16 residues. The V and J ends lost 4 bases and 2 bases, in that order; junction bases with no gene match: 8. The V gene's germline CDR1 is SGHTA and CDR2 FQGNSA.

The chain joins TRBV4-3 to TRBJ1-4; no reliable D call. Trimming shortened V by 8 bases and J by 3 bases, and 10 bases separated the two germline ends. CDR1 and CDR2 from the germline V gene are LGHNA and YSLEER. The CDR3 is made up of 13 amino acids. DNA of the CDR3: TGCGCCAGCTTAAAAGTTTCTAATGAAAAACTGTTTTTT. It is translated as CASLKVSNEKLFF.

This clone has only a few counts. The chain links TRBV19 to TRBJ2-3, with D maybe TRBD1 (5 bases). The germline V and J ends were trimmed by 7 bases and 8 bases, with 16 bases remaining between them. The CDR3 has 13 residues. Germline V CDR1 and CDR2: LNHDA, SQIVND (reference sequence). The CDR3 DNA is TGTGCCAGTACCGATGTCTTAGGGGCTACGCAGTATTTT. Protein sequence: CASTDVLGATQYF.

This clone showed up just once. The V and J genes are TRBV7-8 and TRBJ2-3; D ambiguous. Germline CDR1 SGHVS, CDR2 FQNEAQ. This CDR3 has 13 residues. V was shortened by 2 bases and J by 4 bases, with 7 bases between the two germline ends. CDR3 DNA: TGTGCCAGCAGCTTAATGGCCCCAGATACGCAGTATTTT. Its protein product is CASSLMAPDTQYF.